The table lists the clone carrying this TCR beta chain with a count of one. These data are taken from a study of blood T cell repertoires in COVID-19. Study overall: The United States, Italy and Spain supplied acute and convalescent COVID-19 samples. PBMCs, B-cell-depleted T cells, or T cells provided the cDNA or gDNA that made up the material.

V gave up 3 bases and J gave up 6 bases, with 20 bases separating them. Looked up from germline, CDR1 is SGHRS and CDR2 is YFSETQ. This CDR3 is built from 16 residues. Original processing notes: Quantification of nucleated cells was approximated via reference gene primer amplification. Clones were read by immunoSEQ multiplex PCR, and TCRdb kept only the in-frame ones, dropping some. The DNA gave D and trimming, while V, J and clone size come from that table. The sample includes approximately 260,000 clones, 88% of them seen just once. The sample comprised PBMCs or T cells enriched from blood (not recorded which). This TCR was sampled from a woman between 40 and 50 years old with acute COVID-19. The V gene is TRBV5-1, the J gene TRBJ2-3; perhaps TRBD2 as D (6 bases). CDR3 sequence reads: CASSSGTGGLVDTQYF. The CDR3 coding sequence is TGCGCCAGCAGCTCTGGGACTGGAGGTTTGGTCGATACGCAGTATTTT.